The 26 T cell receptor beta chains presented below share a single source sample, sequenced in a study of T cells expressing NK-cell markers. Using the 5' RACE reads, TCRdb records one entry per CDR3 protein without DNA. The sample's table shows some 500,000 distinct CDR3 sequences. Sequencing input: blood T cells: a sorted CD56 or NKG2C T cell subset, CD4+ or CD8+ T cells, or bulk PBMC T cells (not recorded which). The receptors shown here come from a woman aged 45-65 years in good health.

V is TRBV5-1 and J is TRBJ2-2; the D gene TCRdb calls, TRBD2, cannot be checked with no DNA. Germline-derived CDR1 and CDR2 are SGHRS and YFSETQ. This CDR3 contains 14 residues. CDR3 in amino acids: CASSLRTSGDRLFF.

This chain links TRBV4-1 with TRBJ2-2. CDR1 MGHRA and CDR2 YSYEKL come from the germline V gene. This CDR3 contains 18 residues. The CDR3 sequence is CASRSSPLGVRNTGELFF.

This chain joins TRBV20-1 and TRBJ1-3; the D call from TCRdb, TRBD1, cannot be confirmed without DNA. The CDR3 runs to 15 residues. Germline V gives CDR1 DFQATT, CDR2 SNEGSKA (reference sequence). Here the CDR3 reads CSARGDGAAGNTIYF.

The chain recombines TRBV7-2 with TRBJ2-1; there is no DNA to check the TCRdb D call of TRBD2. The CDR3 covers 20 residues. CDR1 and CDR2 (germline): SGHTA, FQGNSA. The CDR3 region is CASSFVWGTSGRADDNEQFF.

Here the CDR3 reads CASSVMGRNEQFF. This chain connects TRBV28 to TRBJ2-1; TCRdb reports TRBD2, a call that lacks DNA to check it against. The germline gives CDR1 MDHEN, CDR2 SYDVKM. CDR3 length equals 13 residues.

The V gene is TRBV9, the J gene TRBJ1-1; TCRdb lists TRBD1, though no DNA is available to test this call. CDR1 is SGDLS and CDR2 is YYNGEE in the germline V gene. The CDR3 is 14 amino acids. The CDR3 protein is CASSPWTLNTEAFF.

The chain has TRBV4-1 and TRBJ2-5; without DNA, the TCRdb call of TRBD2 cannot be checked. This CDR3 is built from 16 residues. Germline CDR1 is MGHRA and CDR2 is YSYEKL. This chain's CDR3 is CASSLTSASNQETQYF.

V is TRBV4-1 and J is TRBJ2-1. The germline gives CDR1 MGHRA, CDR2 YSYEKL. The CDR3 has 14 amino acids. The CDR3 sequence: CASSRLTGYNEQFF.

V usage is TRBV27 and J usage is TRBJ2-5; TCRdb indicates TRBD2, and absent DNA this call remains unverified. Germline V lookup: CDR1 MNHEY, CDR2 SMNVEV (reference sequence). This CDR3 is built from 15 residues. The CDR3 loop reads CASRLQRASIGTQYF.

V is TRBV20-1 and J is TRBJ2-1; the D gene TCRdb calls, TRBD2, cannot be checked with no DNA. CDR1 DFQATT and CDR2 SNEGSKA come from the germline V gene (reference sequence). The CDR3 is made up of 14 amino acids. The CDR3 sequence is CSARPPTSIDEQFF.

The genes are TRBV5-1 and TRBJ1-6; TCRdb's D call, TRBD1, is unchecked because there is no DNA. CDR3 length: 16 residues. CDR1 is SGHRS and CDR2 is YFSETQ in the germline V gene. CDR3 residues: CASSLTGVSWNSPLHF.

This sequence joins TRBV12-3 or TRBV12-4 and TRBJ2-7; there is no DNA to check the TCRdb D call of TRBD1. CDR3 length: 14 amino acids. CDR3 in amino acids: CASSLAGQTYEQYF.

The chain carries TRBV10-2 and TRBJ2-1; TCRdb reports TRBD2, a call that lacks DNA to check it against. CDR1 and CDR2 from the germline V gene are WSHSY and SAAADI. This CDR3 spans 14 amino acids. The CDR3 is CATEAGVSYNEQFF.

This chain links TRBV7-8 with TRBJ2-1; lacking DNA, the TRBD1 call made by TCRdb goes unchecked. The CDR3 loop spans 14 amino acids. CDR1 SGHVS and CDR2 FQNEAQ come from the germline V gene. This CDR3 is CASSYQLGADEQFF. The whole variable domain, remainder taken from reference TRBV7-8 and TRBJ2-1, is GAGVSQSPRYKVAKRGQDVALRCDPISGHVSLFWYQQALGQGPEFLTYFQNEAQLDKSGLPSDRFFAERPEGSVSTLKIQRTQQEDSAVYLCASSYQLGADEQFFGPGTRLTVL.

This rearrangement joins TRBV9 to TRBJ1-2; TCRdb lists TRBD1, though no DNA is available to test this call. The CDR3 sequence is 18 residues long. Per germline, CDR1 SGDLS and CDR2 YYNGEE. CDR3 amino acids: CASSPEYRGKRINYGYTF.

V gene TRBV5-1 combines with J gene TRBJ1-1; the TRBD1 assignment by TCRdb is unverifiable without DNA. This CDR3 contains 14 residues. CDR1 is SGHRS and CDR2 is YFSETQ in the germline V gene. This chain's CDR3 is CASSAIGQNTEAFF.

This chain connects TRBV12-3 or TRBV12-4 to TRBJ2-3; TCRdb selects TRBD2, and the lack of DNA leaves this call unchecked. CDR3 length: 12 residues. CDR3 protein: CASSLRAGTQYF.

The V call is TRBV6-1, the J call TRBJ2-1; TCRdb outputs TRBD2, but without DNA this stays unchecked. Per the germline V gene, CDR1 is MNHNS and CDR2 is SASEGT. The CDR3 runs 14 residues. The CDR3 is CASVRLAGANEQFF.

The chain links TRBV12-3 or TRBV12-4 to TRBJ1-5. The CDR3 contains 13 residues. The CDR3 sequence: CASSSDQNQPQHF.

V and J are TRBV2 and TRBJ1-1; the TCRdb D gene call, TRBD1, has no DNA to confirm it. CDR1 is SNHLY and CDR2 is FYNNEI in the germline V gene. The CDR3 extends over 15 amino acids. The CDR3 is CASTKGRSLDTEAFF.

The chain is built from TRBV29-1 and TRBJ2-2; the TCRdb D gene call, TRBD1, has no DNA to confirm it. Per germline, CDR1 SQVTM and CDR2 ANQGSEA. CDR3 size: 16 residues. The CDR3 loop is CSVRQARTGAPGELFF.

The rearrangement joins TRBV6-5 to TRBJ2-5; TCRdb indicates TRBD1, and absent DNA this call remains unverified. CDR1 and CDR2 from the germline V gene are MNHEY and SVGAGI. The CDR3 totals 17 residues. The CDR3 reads CASSYRGSGRGGETQYF.

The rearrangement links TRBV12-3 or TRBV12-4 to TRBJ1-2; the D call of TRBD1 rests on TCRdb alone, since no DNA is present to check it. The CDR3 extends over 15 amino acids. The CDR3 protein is CASSKTAFSNYGYTF.

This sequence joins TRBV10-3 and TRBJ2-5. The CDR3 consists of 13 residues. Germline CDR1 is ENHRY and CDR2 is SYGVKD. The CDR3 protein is CAISESGEETQYF.

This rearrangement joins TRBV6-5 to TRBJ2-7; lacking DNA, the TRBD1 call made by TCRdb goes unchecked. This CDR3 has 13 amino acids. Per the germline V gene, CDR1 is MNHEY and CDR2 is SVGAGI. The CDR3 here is CASSRTLTYEQYF.

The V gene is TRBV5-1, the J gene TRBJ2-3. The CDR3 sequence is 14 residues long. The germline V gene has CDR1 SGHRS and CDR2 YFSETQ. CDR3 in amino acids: CATQIGASTDTQYF.